The 27 T cell receptor beta chains below all came from one sample that was sequenced in a study of cytomegalovirus exposure and HLA in healthy donors. The study ran its PCR with 60 Vbeta and 13 Jbeta primers. The protocol was immunoSEQ multiplex PCR, while the TCRdb copy is restricted to in-frame clones and leaves out a portion. Here the sample spans approximately 110,000 clones, approximately 70% being singletons. Specimen: PBMCs. The receptors stem from a man aged 35 to 55 in good health and CMV-seropositive.

The chain joins TRBV25-1 to TRBJ1-2, with 8 positions matching TRBD1. Germline CDR1 reads MGHDK; CDR2 reads SYGVNS. V lost 2 bases, J lost 4 bases, and 6 bases stayed unmatched. This CDR3 is built from 15 residues. CDR3 sequence: CASSEDGQGRYGYTF. The DNA of the CDR3 is TGTGCCAGCAGTGAAGATGGACAGGGTCGCTATGGCTACACCTTC.

This clone was seen only a few times. Other DNA sequences in this specimen translate into the identical CDR3. The J gene is TRBJ1-4, the V gene TRBV7-9; TRBD1 matches 7 bases. Losses at the gene ends were 4 bases for V and 3 bases for J; bases not matched to a gene: 5. There are 15 residues in the CDR3. Germline CDR1 and CDR2: SEHNR and FQNEAQ (reference sequence). CDR3: CASSSRQGPNEKLFF. CDR3 sequence (DNA): TGTGCCAGCAGCTCGAGACAGGGTCCTAATGAAAAACTGTTTTTT.

The chain has TRBV5-1 and TRBJ2-7, with D possibly matching TRBD1 (5 bases). Germline V lookup: CDR1 SGHRS, CDR2 YFSETQ. The CDR3 is made up of 13 amino acids. The germline V and J ends were trimmed by 2 bases and 5 bases, with 11 bases remaining between them. CDR3 amino acids: CASSFHQGNEQYV. The CDR3 coding sequence is TGCGCCAGCAGCTTTCATCAGGGCAACGAGCAGTACGTC.

The V gene is TRBV5-1, the J gene TRBJ2-1, with D uncertain. Per germline, CDR1 SGHRS and CDR2 YFSETQ. CDR3 size: 13 residues. V was cut by 4 bases and J by 5 bases, with 10 bases left in between. For the CDR3, the DNA is TGCGCCAGCAGCGTGGGTCTTCACAATGAGCAGTTCTTC. Translating it yields CASSVGLHNEQFF.

This clone was seen just once. The rearrangement uses TRBV28 and TRBJ1-2; 10 nucleotides align to TRBD1. The CDR3 loop spans 13 amino acids. After removal of 7 bases from V and 8 bases from J, the junction contained 7 bases not matched to a gene. Germline loops: CDR1 MDHEN, CDR2 SYDVKM. Here the CDR3 DNA reads TGTGCCAGCACCATCGGACAGGGGGGAGGCTACACCTTC. Translation: CASTIGQGGGYTF.

The chain employs TRBV7-2 and TRBJ1-4; 9 bases line up with TRBD1. V lost 4 bases, J lost 8 bases, and 8 bases stayed unmatched. Per the germline V gene, CDR1 is SGHTA and CDR2 is FQGNSA. The length of the CDR3 is 15 residues. CDR3: CASSSGQGRGEKLFF. The CDR3 bases are TGTGCCAGCAGCTCCGGACAGGGGCGGGGAGAAAAACTGTTTTTT.

This rearrangement joins TRBV9 to TRBJ1-2, with 7 positions matching TRBD1. This CDR3 has 12 residues. Trimming cost V 4 bases and J 8 bases; bases outside gene matches: 5. Germline values: CDR1 SGDLS, CDR2 YYNGEE. This chain's CDR3 is CASSFRTGGYTF. For the CDR3, the DNA is TGTGCCAGCAGCTTTCGGACAGGAGGCTACACCTTC.

The genes are TRBV19 and TRBJ2-7; 10 bases line up with TRBD1. Germline CDR1 is LNHDA and CDR2 is SQIVND (reference sequence). Trimming cost V 8 bases and J 3 bases; bases outside gene matches: 7. The CDR3 totals 14 residues. The DNA of the CDR3 is TGTGCCAGTGGTGGGACAGGGGCGTTCTACGAGCAGTACTTC. It specifies CASGGTGAFYEQYF.

The rearrangement joins TRBV19 to TRBJ1-5; TRBD1 aligns across 10 bases. The CDR3 is made up of 16 amino acids. CDR1 and CDR2 (germline): LNHDA, SQIVND (reference sequence). With V trimmed by 5 bases and J by 7 bases, 11 bases remained unmatched. The CDR3 DNA sequence: TGTGCCAGTAGTGCCCTTGGGACAGGGGTGAGCCAGCCCCAGCATTTT. Translating it yields CASSALGTGVSQPQHF.

CDR3 sequence (DNA): TGCGCCAGTCGCGAGATTATCTCCTACGAGCAGTACTTC. Translating gives CASREIISYEQYF. The chain recombines TRBV5-1 with TRBJ2-7; D not resolved. Trimming left V 8 bases short and J 0 bases short, with 12 bases between. The V gene's germline CDR1 is SGHRS and CDR2 YFSETQ. The CDR3 contains 13 residues.

This chain links TRBV4-3 with TRBJ2-1; a possible D gene is TRBD1 (5 bases). Deletions cut 1 base from V and 4 bases from J, with 11 bases between. This CDR3 comprises 15 residues. From germline, CDR1 is LGHNA and CDR2 YSLEER. The CDR3 loop reads CASSQGQFEYNEQFF. In DNA, the CDR3 is TGCGCCAGCAGCCAAGGACAGTTCGAATACAATGAGCAGTTCTTC.

This clone was seen a handful of times. J is TRBJ2-1 and V is TRBV18; D not resolved. V gave up 6 bases and J gave up 5 bases, with 11 bases separating them. The CDR3 totals 13 residues. Germline CDR1 KGHSH, CDR2 LQKENI. The DNA for the CDR3 is TGTGCCAGCTCTCCCGGGTTCAACAATGAGCAGTTCTTC. Translated, it gives CASSPGFNNEQFF.

The rearrangement links TRBV15 to TRBJ2-3; D might be TRBD2 (6 bases). CDR3 length: 14 residues. The V end lost 3 bases, the J end lost 3 bases, and 10 bases lay between the germline ends. Germline V lookup: CDR1 LNHNV, CDR2 YYDKDF (reference sequence). Written as DNA, the CDR3 is TGTGCCACCAGCAGGGGGGACTTTACAGATACGCAGTATTTT. This encodes CATSRGDFTDTQYF.

This clone appeared once. J is TRBJ1-6 and V is TRBV4-2; a weak D match, TRBD1 (5 bases). This CDR3 has 15 residues. Germline CDR1 is LGHNA and CDR2 is YNFKEQ. V lost 0 bases to trimming and J lost 8 bases, with 11 bases between them. CDR3 sequence reads: CASSQDLGVDSPLHF. In DNA, the CDR3 is TGTGCCAGCAGCCAAGATCTAGGGGTTGATTCACCCCTCCACTTT.

The V gene is TRBV6-1, the J gene TRBJ1-1, with 7 bases identical to TRBD1. The CDR3 runs to 14 residues. The V gene end was trimmed by 3 bases and the J gene end by 1 base; junction bases not matched to a gene: 2. CDR1 is MNHNS, CDR2 SASEGT, per germline. CDR3 in amino acids: CASSDWTGNTEAFF. The CDR3 bases are TGTGCCAGCAGTGATTGGACAGGGAACACTGAAGCTTTCTTT.

In this sample, this clone turned up a few times. J is TRBJ2-7 and V is TRBV7-2, with TRBD1 as a possible D gene (5 bases). In germline, CDR1 is SGHTA, CDR2 FQGNSA. This CDR3 has 12 residues. Trimming took off 6 bases at V and 0 bases at J, with 6 bases between the two ends. The DNA for the CDR3 is TGTGCCAGCAGTGGGGCCTCCTACGAGCAGTACTTC. Translating it yields CASSGASYEQYF.

The V gene is TRBV27, the J gene TRBJ2-5, with 14 bases identical to TRBD2. The junction had 13 bases not matched to a gene; V was cut back by 5 bases and J by 5 bases. This CDR3 contains 18 residues. The germline gives CDR1 MNHEY, CDR2 SMNVEV (reference sequence). CDR3 sequence reads: CASSANSGTSGSRETQYF. The CDR3 DNA is TGTGCCAGCAGTGCAAACTCCGGGACTAGCGGGAGTAGGGAGACCCAGTACTTC.

The rearrangement uses TRBV7-7 and TRBJ2-2; D ambiguous. The ends were cut back, 3 bases at V and 7 bases at J, with 6 bases in the middle. CDR1 SSHAT and CDR2 FNYEAQ come from the germline V gene (reference sequence). The CDR3 is made up of 12 amino acids. The CDR3 loop is CASSFSGGELFF. CDR3 DNA sequence: TGTGCCAGCAGCTTCTCGGGCGGGGAGCTGTTTTTT.

The rearrangement uses TRBV6-5 and TRBJ2-1, with D perhaps TRBD2 (5 bases). With 6 bases removed from V and 7 bases from J, the gap between germline ends came to 10 bases. Germline assignment: CDR1 MNHEY and CDR2 SVGAGI. This CDR3 spans 12 amino acids. The CDR3 sequence: CASSITRNEQFF. The CDR3 DNA is TGTGCCAGCAGCATTACTAGAAATGAGCAGTTCTTC.

The chain combines TRBV7-9 with TRBJ2-7; 12 nucleotides agree with TRBD2. CDR3 length equals 13 residues. V was pared by 11 bases and J by 4 bases, with 6 bases of the junction left unmatched. Per germline, CDR1 SEHNR and CDR2 FQNEAQ (reference sequence). Written as DNA, the CDR3 is TGTGCCCGACTAGCGGGAGAGTTATACGAGCAGTACGTC. Translating gives CARLAGELYEQYV.

This clone was seen just once. The CDR3 is CSVFQGADEQFF. As DNA, the CDR3 is TGCAGCGTTTTCCAGGGCGCCGATGAGCAGTTCTTC. The chain recombines TRBV29-1 with TRBJ2-1; D is possibly TRBD1 (5 bases). The CDR3 length is 12 residues. V was clipped by 5 bases and J by 8 bases, with 13 bases between them. Germline loops: CDR1 SQVTM, CDR2 ANQGSEA.

The chain is built from TRBV6-5 and TRBJ1-1, with D possibly TRBD1 on 6 matching bases. V shed 5 bases and J shed 4 bases, with 14 bases lying between them. The germline V gene has CDR1 MNHEY and CDR2 SVGAGI. CDR3 length: 14 residues. Written as DNA, the CDR3 is TGTGCCAGCAGTCGCGACAGGCAGAGCACTGAAGCTTTCTTT. It yields the protein CASSRDRQSTEAFF.

This chain joins TRBV30 and TRBJ1-2; no clear D gene. The CDR3 runs 11 residues. Trimming removed 0 bases at V and 6 bases at J, with 5 bases between. CDR1 and CDR2 (germline): GTSNPN, SVGIG (reference sequence). The CDR3 nucleotides read TGTGCCTGGAGTGTTCAGGATGGCTACACCTTC. This translates into CAWSVQDGYTF.

The rearrangement uses TRBV5-6 and TRBJ1-3, with 7 bases that match TRBD1. V lost 4 bases and J lost 2; bases outside the gene matches: 9. This CDR3 is 16 amino acids long. Per the germline V gene, CDR1 is SGHDT and CDR2 is YYEEEE. CDR3 sequence reads: CASSLPGQNPGNTIYF. The CDR3 DNA is TGTGCCAGCAGCCTACCGGGACAGAACCCTGGAAACACCATATATTTT.

In its sample, this clone was seen once. CDR3 in DNA: TGTGCCAGCAGCATTCCCCAACCGGGACAGATACTAGCGGGAGAGACCCAGTACTTC. Protein product: CASSIPQPGQILAGETQYF. This sequence joins TRBV11-2 and TRBJ2-5, with 9 bases that match TRBD2. Germline CDR1 reads SGHAT; CDR2 reads FQNNGV. This CDR3 is 19 amino acids long. V lost 5 bases to trimming and J lost 4 bases; unmatched junction nucleotides: 20.

The rearrangement links TRBV6-4 to TRBJ1-1, with a tentative D call TRBD1 (5 bases). The CDR3 totals 14 residues. V lost 0 bases to trimming and J lost 1 base, with 6 bases between them. Germline assignment: CDR1 MRHNA and CDR2 SNTAGT. As DNA, the CDR3 is TGTGCCAGCAGTGACTCGGACACGAACACTGAAGCTTTCTTT. Amino acid sequence: CASSDSDTNTEAFF.

Written as DNA, the CDR3 is TGTGCCAGCGCGGCCCCCCGGGACAAGAACACCGGGGAGCTGTTTTTT. Translation: CASAAPRDKNTGELFF. This rearrangement joins TRBV7-9 to TRBJ2-2, with D tentatively TRBD1 (6 bases). The CDR3 loop spans 16 amino acids. Trimming pared 8 bases from V and 1 base from J, leaving 17 bases between. Germline CDR1 and CDR2: SEHNR and FQNEAQ (reference sequence).